These T cell receptor beta chains were read from a single sample in a study of blood T cell repertoires in COVID-19. TCRdb's table, derived via immunoSEQ multiplex PCR, lists solely in-frame clones and lacks some. The sample has 130,000 or so clones, less than 90% seen once; the top ten hold about 1.3%. The sequencing sample was made of peripheral blood. The receptors were gathered from a man aged 60 to 69 with acute or convalescent COVID-19. Each CDR3 is given with its conserved first and last residue. A D gene is named only where the DNA matches it firmly. Expanded clones are given a class, and other clones once, few, many or no size at all.

d_call cdr3_length j_call clone_size v_call cdr3_nt cdr3_aa
TRBD2 13 TRBJ2-5 - TRBV6-5 TGTGCCAGCCAACTAGCGGCCCAAGAGACCCAGTACTTC CASQLAAQETQYF
- 12 TRBJ1-2 - TRBV29-1 TGCAGCGTTGAAGAGGGCAACAATGGCTACACCTTC CSVEEGNNGYTF
TRBD1 15 TRBJ1-2 few TRBV27 TGTGCCAGCAGTAGGTCGGGACAGCGGTACTATGGCTACACCTTC CASSRSGQRYYGYTF
- 9 TRBJ1-1 - TRBV20-1 TGCAGTGCTCGGACTGAAGCTTTCTTT CSARTEAFF
- 12 TRBJ1-3 - TRBV28 TGTGCCAGCAGCCTCTCTGGAAACACCATATATTTT CASSLSGNTIYF
TRBD2 20 TRBJ2-5 - TRBV6-4 TGTGCCAGCAGTGACTCGATGAACCTAGCGGGTATAAGTTTTGAGGAGACCCAGTACTTC CASSDSMNLAGISFEETQYF
- 13 TRBJ2-5 - TRBV10-1 TGCGCCAGCAGCCGAGATGTCCAAGAGACCCAGTACTTC CASSRDVQETQYF
- 13 TRBJ2-7 - TRBV7-9 TGTGCGTTTGAGGCCCAGGGGTTTTACGAGCAGTACTTC CAFEAQGFYEQYF
- 15 TRBJ1-1 - TRBV19 TGTGCCAGTAGTAATACAGGGCCCCTGAACACTGAAGCTTTCTTT CASSNTGPLNTEAFF
- 14 TRBJ2-7 once TRBV7-9 TGTGCCAGCAGCCCAGGACTCCCGTCCTACGAGCAGTACTTC CASSPGLPSYEQYF
TRBD1 13 TRBJ1-2 - TRBV9 TGTGCCAGCAGCTCAGGACAGGTCTATGGCTACACCTTC CASSSGQVYGYTF